The clone carrying this T cell receptor beta chain showed up many times. Antigen specificity is unknown. This entry comes from a study of CD8 T cells in ankylosing spondylitis. Findings and caveats of the study: A motif of eight highly homologous TCR beta variants was seen as apparently characteristic of ankylosing spondylitis blood. It was reported that disease-linked clones were significantly enriched in matched ankylosing spondylitis synovial fluid. Past research had described some motif variants in reactive arthritis synovial fluid and blood.

One entry per CDR3 protein, called by TCRdb with MiXCR from the 5' RACE reads. The table lists about 800,000 distinct CDR3 sequences, about 11% of them singletons. Sequenced material: blood, either unsorted or a sorted T cell fraction (not recorded which). The source is a male donor with ankylosing spondylitis.

CDR3 in amino acids: CSARDYTGELFF. The CDR3 nucleotides read TGCAGTGCCCGAGACTACACCGGGGAGCTGTTTTTT. The rearrangement links TRBV20-1 to TRBJ2-2, with D hard to call. Germline CDR1 is DFQATT and CDR2 is SNEGSKA (reference sequence). The CDR3 extends over 12 amino acids. V gave up 6 bases and J gave up 3 bases, with 8 bases separating them.